This T cell receptor beta chain was identified in a study of blood T cell repertoires in COVID-19. Study overall: PBMCs, B-cell-depleted T cells, or T cells were the source of the cDNA or gDNA that made up the material.

In the original processing: It was from reference gene primer amplification that nucleated cell counts were estimated. Only in-frame clones appear in the TCRdb table, and some are missing; sequencing was by immunoSEQ multiplex PCR. That table is the source of V, J and clone size, and D and trimming were worked out from the DNA. This table holds a few hundred thousand clones, 80% to 85% found once. Living in roughly 23 US areas, the participants were between about 18 and 90 years of age. The study counted Cohort 3 donors as recovered given two negative PCRs, clearance, or symptom resolution. As for this clone: The sample carries other DNA sequences with the same CDR3.

CDR1 and CDR2 (germline): SGHNT, YENEEA. After removal of 1 base from V and 6 bases from J, the junction contained 5 bases not matched to a gene. The CDR3 length is 14 residues. Sequencing input: PBMCs or T cells enriched from blood (not recorded which). This receptor was identified in a man aged 50-60 years who had recovered from COVID-19. This chain links TRBV11-3 with TRBJ2-7; 8 bases fit TRBD2. CDR3 nucleotide sequence: TGTGCCAGCAGCTTAGCATTAGCGGGGAGCGAGCAGTACTTC. It yields the protein CASSLALAGSEQYF.